The 26 T cell receptor beta chains in this list originate from one sample, sequenced in a study of early T cells in non-severe SARS-CoV-2 infection (dated by TCRdb to about 2021). The library was built by means of 5' RACE. TCRdb shows the sequencer as NextSeq 500. Clones were called with MiXCR by TCRdb after fastp trimmed the public reads at Q25, and only in-frame beta chains were retained. Rows are combined by CDR3 protein, so each entry shows the most common genes and DNA. Across this sample there are about 29,000 distinct CDR3 sequences, with around 4% seen only once. The top ten clones comprise roughly 10% of the sample. Sequencing was performed on whole blood. The receptors shown here come from an adult who was a healthcare worker with PCR-confirmed SARS-CoV-2 infection or an uninfected control (not recorded which).

This chain uses TRBV7-8 with TRBJ2-1; D possibly uses TRBD1 or TRBD2 (7 bases each). Between the trimmed V and J ends, which lost 5 bases and 9 bases, there was a span of 26 bases. Germline values: CDR1 SGHVS, CDR2 FQNEAQ. CDR3 length: 17 residues. In nucleotides, the CDR3 is TGTGCCAGCAGCGGGGGAGGGGGCGACGGGCGCTGGGGTGAGCAGTTCTTC. Amino acid sequence: CASSGGGGDGRWGEQFF.

This clonotype was recorded at least ten times. The V gene is TRBV12-3 or TRBV12-4, the J gene TRBJ2-1; D is perhaps TRBD2 (5 bases). CDR3 length: 12 amino acids. V was trimmed by 3 bases and J by 8 bases, leaving 8 bases between them. The CDR3 protein is CASSFEGYEQFF. CDR3 nucleotide sequence: TGTGCCAGCAGTTTTGAGGGTTATGAGCAGTTCTTC.

This clonotype occurred many times. V and J are TRBV9 and TRBJ2-7, with a possible D match to TRBD2 (6 bases). Trimming removed 4 bases from V and 3 bases from J, with 23 bases in between. The CDR3 extends over 17 amino acids. The germline CDR1 and CDR2 sequences are SGDLS and YYNGEE. The CDR3 protein is CASSQFFSGDLHYEQYV. CDR3 bases: TGTGCCAGCAGCCAGTTTTTTAGCGGAGATCTACACTACGAGCAGTACGTC.

This clonotype was observed a few times. This sequence joins TRBV12-3 or TRBV12-4 and TRBJ1-1; no clear D. There are 12 residues in the CDR3. Trimming cost V 2 bases and J 4 bases, with 5 bases left between them. The CDR3 here is CASSLRATEAFF. In DNA form, the CDR3 reads TGTGCCAGCAGTTTACGCGCCACTGAAGCTTTCTTT.

The chain couples TRBV4-3 to TRBJ2-1; unclear D gene. V was trimmed by 0 bases and J by 0 bases, leaving 12 bases between them. This CDR3 contains 17 residues. Per the germline V gene, CDR1 is LGHNA and CDR2 is YSLEER. CDR3 sequence: CASSQDLADSSYNEQFF. CDR3 coding DNA: TGCGCCAGCAGCCAAGATCTTGCGGATAGCTCCTACAATGAGCAGTTCTTC.

This clonotype occurred many times. The chain employs TRBV28 and TRBJ2-7, with 9 nucleotides matching TRBD1. The CDR3 is 15 amino acids. CDR1 and CDR2 (germline): MDHEN, SYDVKM. V lost 2 bases and J lost 6; bases outside the gene matches: 8. The CDR3 is CASSLARDRVGEQYF. The CDR3 nucleotides read TGTGCCAGCAGTTTAGCCCGGGACAGGGTGGGCGAGCAGTACTTC. Drawing the rest from reference TRBV28 and TRBJ2-7, the complete variable domain is DVKVTQSSRYLVKRTGEKVFLECVQDMDHENMFWYRQDPGLGLRLIYFSYDVKMKEKGDIPEGYSVSREKKERFSLILESASTNQTSMYLCASSLARDRVGEQYFGPGTRLTVT.

This clonotype showed up many times. The chain is built from TRBV3-1 and TRBJ2-3; the D gene is possibly TRBD1 (5 bases). V was shortened by 0 bases and J by 2 bases, with 15 bases between the two germline ends. In germline, CDR1 is LGHDT, CDR2 YNNKEL (reference sequence). There are 17 residues in the CDR3. CDR3 sequence (DNA): TGTGCCAGCAGCCAAGAAATATCGACAGATAACACAGATACGCAGTATTTT. Translating it yields CASSQEISTDNTDTQYF.

This clonotype was picked up a small number of times. This chain uses TRBV6-6 with TRBJ2-1, with D tentatively TRBD2 (5 bases). V lost 0 bases, J lost 2 bases, and 5 bases lay in between. The CDR3 spans 14 residues. In germline, CDR1 is MNHNY, CDR2 SVGAGI (reference sequence). The CDR3 spells CASSYSRAYNEQFF. The CDR3 DNA follows: TGTGCCAGCAGTTACTCGAGGGCCTACAATGAGCAGTTCTTC.

This clonotype is labeled as medium-sized. The DNA of the CDR3 is TGTGCCAGCAGTTTAAGAGCGGGAGGATACACTAGCACAGATACGCAGTATTTT. It yields the protein CASSLRAGGYTSTDTQYF. This chain uses TRBV12-3 or TRBV12-4 with TRBJ2-3, with 9 bases lining up with TRBD2. This CDR3 contains 18 residues. The V segment lost 2 bases and the J segment 0 bases; nucleotides outside the gene matches: 9.

This clonotype was observed at least ten times. The chain is built from TRBV9 and TRBJ2-3, with 7 bases identical to TRBD2. This CDR3 has 18 residues. The germline gives CDR1 SGDLS, CDR2 YYNGEE. The V segment lost 1 base and the J segment 2 bases; nucleotides outside the gene matches: 13. The CDR3 spells CASSVMGRLAGDTDTQYF. CDR3 nucleotide sequence: TGTGCCAGCAGCGTAATGGGTCGACTAGCAGGAGACACAGATACGCAGTATTTT.

This clonotype was found many times. V usage is TRBV6-1 and J usage is TRBJ2-2, with a possible D match to TRBD2 (5 bases). Between the trimmed V and J ends, which lost 5 bases and 5 bases, there was a span of 12 bases. This CDR3 contains 14 residues. In germline, CDR1 is MNHNS, CDR2 SASEGT. CDR3 amino acids: CASSPGLITGELFF. CDR3 coding DNA: TGTGCCAGCAGTCCAGGACTTATTACCGGGGAGCTGTTTTTT.

This clonotype has a count of ten or more. J is TRBJ1-4 and V is TRBV7-2; a possible D gene is TRBD1 (5 bases). Germline V lookup: CDR1 SGHTA, CDR2 FQGNSA. V was shortened by 1 base and J by 8 bases, with 17 bases between the two germline ends. The CDR3 sequence is 16 residues long. This chain's CDR3 is CASSLEGGVLGEKLFF. The CDR3 nucleotides are TGTGCCAGCAGCTTAGAGGGAGGGGTGCTTGGGGAAAAACTGTTTTTT. The whole variable domain, remainder taken from reference TRBV7-2 and TRBJ1-4, is GAGVSQSPSNKVTEKGKDVELRCDPISGHTALYWYRQSLGQGLEFLIYFQGNSAPDKSGLPSDRFSAERTGGSVSTLTIQRTQQEDSAVYLCASSLEGGVLGEKLFFGSGTQLSVL.

This clonotype showed up many times. This rearrangement joins TRBV7-9 to TRBJ2-2; no clear D. Trimming took off 0 bases at V and 5 bases at J, with 10 bases between the two ends. Germline V gene lookup returns CDR1 SEHNR and CDR2 FQNEAQ (reference sequence). The CDR3 consists of 15 residues. For the CDR3, the DNA is TGTGCCAGCAGCTTAGCCGGGTCACGAACCGGGGAGCTGTTTTTT. Residues: CASSLAGSRTGELFF.

The sample holds many counts of this clonotype. This chain uses TRBV18 with TRBJ2-3; TRBD2 matches at 14 bases. V gave up 6 bases and J gave up 7 bases; unmatched junction bases: 9. CDR1 is KGHSH and CDR2 is LQKENI in the germline V gene. The CDR3 sequence is 16 residues long. CDR3 sequence reads: CASSTGTSGGINTQYF. DNA of the CDR3: TGTGCCAGCTCTACAGGGACTAGCGGGGGCATAAATACGCAGTATTTT.

Many counts were recorded for this clonotype. V is TRBV28 and J is TRBJ2-7, with 10 bases that match TRBD2. Germline assignment: CDR1 MDHEN and CDR2 SYDVKM. Losses at the gene ends were 5 bases for V and 6 bases for J; bases not matched to a gene: 7. The CDR3 sequence is 14 residues long. CDR3 in amino acids: CASSTGTSVSEQYF. The CDR3 DNA sequence: TGTGCCAGCAGTACCGGGACTAGCGTCTCCGAGCAGTACTTC.

This clonotype was detected ten times or more. The rearrangement joins TRBV6-6 to TRBJ1-5; D is uncertain. CDR1 and CDR2 from the germline V gene are MNHNY and SVGAGI (reference sequence). The CDR3 length is 10 residues. V lost 8 bases to trimming and J lost 4 bases, with 3 bases between them. The DNA for the CDR3 is TGTGCCAGCGGAAATCAGCCCCAGCATTTT. Amino acid sequence: CASGNQPQHF.

In its sample, this clonotype was seen many times. The chain couples TRBV5-4 to TRBJ1-1; D remains unclear. This CDR3 comprises 13 residues. The ends were cut back, 3 bases at V and 0 bases at J, with 6 bases in the middle. Germline V gene lookup returns CDR1 SGHNT and CDR2 YYREEE (reference sequence). CDR3: CASSSSMNTEAFF. CDR3 nucleotides: TGTGCCAGCAGCTCGTCCATGAACACTGAAGCTTTCTTT.

This clonotype turned up a few times. The V and J genes are TRBV6-2 or TRBV6-3 and TRBJ2-7; a possible D gene is TRBD1 (6 bases). The CDR3 consists of 14 residues. Germline V gene data show CDR1 as MNHEY and CDR2 as SVGEGT. V was trimmed by 0 bases and J by 0 bases, leaving 6 bases between them. The CDR3 region has the DNA TGTGCCAGCAGTTACTCGGACAGCTCCTACGAGCAGTACGTC. Translation: CASSYSDSSYEQYV.

Many counts were recorded for this clonotype. The chain employs TRBV6-4 and TRBJ2-1; 11 positions agree with TRBD2. The junction had 4 bases not matched to a gene; V was cut back by 0 bases and J by 6 bases. Germline assignment: CDR1 MRHNA and CDR2 SNTAGT. This CDR3 is 16 amino acids long. Here the CDR3 reads CASSDSGLAGGNEQFF. The CDR3 DNA sequence: TGTGCCAGCAGTGACTCAGGTCTAGCGGGAGGCAATGAGCAGTTCTTC.

This clonotype was counted only a few times. The chain joins TRBV20-1 to TRBJ2-3; no firm D call. The ends were cut back, 3 bases at V and 1 base at J, with 11 bases in the middle. This CDR3 is built from 14 residues. Germline-derived CDR1 and CDR2 are DFQATT and SNEGSKA (reference sequence). CDR3: CSASLFLGTDTQYF. The CDR3 DNA reads TGCAGTGCTAGTCTTTTCCTCGGCACAGATACGCAGTATTTT.

This clonotype came up a few times. The chain is built from TRBV12-3 or TRBV12-4 and TRBJ1-4, with 9 bases fitting TRBD1. V shed 6 bases, J shed 7 bases, and the junction held 3 bases outside the gene matches. CDR3 length equals 13 residues. CDR3 nucleotide sequence: TGTGCCAGCAGGCCGGGACAGGGTGAAAAACTGTTTTTT. Its protein product is CASRPGQGEKLFF.

This clonotype occurred many times. V gene TRBV11-2 combines with J gene TRBJ2-3, with D unclear. Germline V gives CDR1 SGHAT, CDR2 FQNNGV. This CDR3 spans 13 amino acids. The V gene lost 0 bases and the J gene lost 8 bases, with 9 bases spanning the gap. This chain's CDR3 is CASSLEVQSTQYF. For the CDR3, the DNA is TGTGCCAGCAGCTTAGAGGTCCAGAGTACGCAGTATTTT.

This clonotype was picked up many times. This rearrangement joins TRBV6-1 to TRBJ1-4, with D possibly being TRBD1 (6 bases). The CDR3 spans 15 residues. Germline V gene data show CDR1 as MNHNS and CDR2 as SASEGT. Trimming stripped 4 bases from V and 3 bases from J, with 12 bases between. CDR3 amino acids: CASSVQGGSNEKLFF. The CDR3 DNA follows: TGTGCCAGCAGTGTACAGGGTGGCTCTAATGAAAAACTGTTTTTT.

V gene TRBV29-1 combines with J gene TRBJ2-7; 7 nucleotides agree with TRBD1. Germline V gene sequence: CDR1 SQVTM, CDR2 ANQGSEA. CDR3 length equals 12 residues. The trim removed 6 bases at V and 5 bases at J, leaving 7 bases unmatched. This CDR3 is CSVTTGSNEQYV. CDR3 DNA: TGCAGCGTGACGACAGGGAGCAACGAGCAGTACGTC.

This clonotype was counted many times. This sequence joins TRBV5-8 and TRBJ1-1; D gene ambiguous. The CDR3 totals 16 residues. Germline V gene data show CDR1 as SGHTS and CDR2 as YDEGEE. V lost 0 bases and J 6 bases, leaving 18 bases between the germline ends. CDR3 DNA sequence: TGTGCCAGCAGCTTGGAAGGGTCTTCCGCTTGGGCTGAAGCTTTCTTT. This gives the protein CASSLEGSSAWAEAFF.

This clonotype was observed a few times. The chain uses TRBV6-6 and TRBJ2-1, with 12 bases aligning to TRBD2. V gave up 2 bases and J gave up 7 bases; unmatched junction bases: 0. The CDR3 loop spans 14 amino acids. CDR1 is MNHNY, CDR2 SVGAGI, per germline (reference sequence). The CDR3 coding sequence is TGTGCCAGCAGTTACGGGACTAGCGGGAATGAGCAGTTCTTC. Encoded protein: CASSYGTSGNEQFF.